This T cell receptor beta chain was captured in a study of tumor and adjacent non-tumor tissue in lung cancer. TCRbeta libraries were built with three rounds of nested PCR, modified from ARM-PCR. TCRdb analysed the multiplex PCR reads with MiXCR anew, one entry per CDR3 protein. Of 85,000 to 100,000 distinct CDR3 sequences listed, 65% to 75% were seen once; the top ten hold about 17%. Study-level points and caveats: Compared with tumor, normal lung showed significantly lower TCR diversity. Top 100 clones took a larger repertoire share in normal lung. Higher tumor TCR diversity was associated with shorter survival.

This clonotype came up a few times. Its cognate antigen is unknown. No cell sorting was done before RNA was extracted from the tissue. Between August and November 2014, newly diagnosed, chemotherapy-naive lung cancer patients underwent thoracic surgery in China. V was pared by 6 bases and J by 5 bases, with 9 bases of the junction left unmatched. Germline V lookup: CDR1 MDHEN, CDR2 SYDVKM. The CDR3 extends over 15 amino acids. This receptor was taken from a man aged 55 to 70 with non-small cell lung cancer. Sample: lung tumor tissue. The rearrangement links TRBV28 to TRBJ1-4; 7 bases match TRBD1. The CDR3 coding sequence is TGTGCCAGCAGACTACAGGGGAGGGGGAATGAAAAACTGTTTTTT. Amino acids: CASRLQGRGNEKLFF.